This T cell receptor beta chain was recorded in a study of cytomegalovirus exposure and HLA in healthy donors. Looking at the study overall: Earlier findings included over 90 million unique TCR beta sequences obtained from 150 million to 200 million T cells.

This clone has a single count. Its target is not known. PCR was performed using 60 Vbeta and 13 Jbeta primers. Data came from immunoSEQ multiplex PCR; TCRdb stores just in-frame clones and leaves some out. Found here are 150,000 to 200,000 clones, around 75% of them singletons; the top ten hold 2.9%. Whole-study results and caveats: Compared with the approximately 680-donor mean, an Asian-associated ancestry cluster reportedly had fewer N-insertions, according to a later analysis. Rare TCR sequences dominated, though some public TCRs recurred in many donors.

The germline CDR1 and CDR2 sequences are LNHDA and SQIVND (reference sequence). The CDR3 loop spans 17 amino acids. Trimming removed 7 bases from V and 4 bases from J, with 22 bases in between. This TCR was sampled from a female donor in good health and CMV-seronegative. The chain carries TRBV19 and TRBJ2-2, with a tentative D call TRBD1 (7 bases). Sequenced material: PBMCs. The CDR3: CASKNRERDRFTGELFF. The CDR3 DNA sequence: TGTGCCAGTAAGAATCGGGAGAGGGACAGATTCACCGGGGAGCTGTTTTTT.